The following is a TCR beta chain sequence with its context. Its antigen is unidentified. This record belongs to a study of cytomegalovirus exposure and HLA in healthy donors. Study-wide points: TCR clusters originating in the first cohort tended to co-occur in the 120 validation repertoires, according to a later analysis. Researchers counted 150 to 200 TCR beta chains as cytomegalovirus-associated.

Measured with immunoSEQ multiplex PCR; TCRdb has only the in-frame clones, and not every one. The sample has around 190,000 clones, about 82% seen once; the top ten hold roughly 1.5%. The V gene's germline CDR1 is SGHAT and CDR2 FQNNGV. The CDR3 extends over 13 amino acids. The ends lost 4 bases at V and 8 bases at J; junction bases unmatched: 4. Material for sequencing was PBMCs. The origin of this receptor is a woman aged 18-35 years in good health and CMV-seronegative. The rearrangement links TRBV11-2 to TRBJ2-1; 8 bases map to TRBD1. The CDR3 loop reads CASSSDRVHEQFF. For the CDR3, the DNA is TGTGCCAGCAGCTCGGACAGGGTCCATGAGCAGTTCTTC.